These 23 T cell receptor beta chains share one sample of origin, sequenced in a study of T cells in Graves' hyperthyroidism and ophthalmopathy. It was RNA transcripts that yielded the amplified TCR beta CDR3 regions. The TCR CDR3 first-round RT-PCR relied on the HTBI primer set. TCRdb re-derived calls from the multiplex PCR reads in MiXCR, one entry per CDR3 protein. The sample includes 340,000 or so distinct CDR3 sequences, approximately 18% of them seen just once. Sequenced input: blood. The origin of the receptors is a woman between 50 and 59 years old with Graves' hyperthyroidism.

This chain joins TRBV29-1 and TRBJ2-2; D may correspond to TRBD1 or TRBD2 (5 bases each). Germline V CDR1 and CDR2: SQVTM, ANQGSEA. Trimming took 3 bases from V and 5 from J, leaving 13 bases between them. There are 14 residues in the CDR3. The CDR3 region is CSVDRGVGTGELFF. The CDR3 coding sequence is TGCAGCGTTGATAGGGGAGTTGGAACCGGGGAGCTGTTTTTT.

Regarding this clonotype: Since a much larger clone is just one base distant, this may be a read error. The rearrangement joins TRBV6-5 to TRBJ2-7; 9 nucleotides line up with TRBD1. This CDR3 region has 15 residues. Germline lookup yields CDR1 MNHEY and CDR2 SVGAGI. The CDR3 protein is CAGSYRGTGIYEQYF. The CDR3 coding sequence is TGTGCCGGCAGTTACCGGGGGACAGGGATCTACGAGCAGTACTTC.

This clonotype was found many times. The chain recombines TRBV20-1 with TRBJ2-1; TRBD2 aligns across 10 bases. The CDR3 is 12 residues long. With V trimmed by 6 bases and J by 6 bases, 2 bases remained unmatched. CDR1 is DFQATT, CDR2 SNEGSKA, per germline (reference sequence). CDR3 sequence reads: CSARTSGNEQFF. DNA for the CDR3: TGCAGTGCGAGGACTAGCGGCAATGAGCAGTTCTTC.

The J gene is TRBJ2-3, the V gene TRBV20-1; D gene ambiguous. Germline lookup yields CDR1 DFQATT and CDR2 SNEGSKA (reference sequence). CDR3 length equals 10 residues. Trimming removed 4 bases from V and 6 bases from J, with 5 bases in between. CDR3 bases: TGCAGTGCTAAGAGTGATACGCAGTATTTT. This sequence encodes CSAKSDTQYF.

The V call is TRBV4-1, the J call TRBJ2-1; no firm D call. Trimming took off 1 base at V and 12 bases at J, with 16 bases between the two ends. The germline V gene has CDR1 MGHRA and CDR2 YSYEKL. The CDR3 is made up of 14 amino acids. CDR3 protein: CASSQVGRVLGQFF. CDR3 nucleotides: TGCGCCAGCAGCCAAGTAGGTCGGGTTCTGGGGCAGTTCTTC.

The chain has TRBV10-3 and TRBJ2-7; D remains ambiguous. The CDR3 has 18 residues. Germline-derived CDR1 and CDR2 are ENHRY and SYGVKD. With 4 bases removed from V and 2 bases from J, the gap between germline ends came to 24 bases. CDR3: CAISAYPGPLTATYEQYF. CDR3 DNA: TGTGCCATCAGTGCTTACCCCGGTCCCCTGACGGCTACCTACGAGCAGTACTTC.

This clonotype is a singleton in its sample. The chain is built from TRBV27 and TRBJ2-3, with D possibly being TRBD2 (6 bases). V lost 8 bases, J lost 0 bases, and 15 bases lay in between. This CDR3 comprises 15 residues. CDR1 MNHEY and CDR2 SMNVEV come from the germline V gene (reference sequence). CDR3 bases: TGTGCCAGCGGGCGGAGGGGTCCCAGCACAGATACGCAGTATTTT. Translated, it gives CASGRRGPSTDTQYF.

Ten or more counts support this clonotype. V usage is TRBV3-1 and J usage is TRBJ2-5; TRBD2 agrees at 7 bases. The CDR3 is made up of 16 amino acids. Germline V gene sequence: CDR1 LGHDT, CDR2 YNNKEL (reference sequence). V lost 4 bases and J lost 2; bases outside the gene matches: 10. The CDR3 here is CASSLFSGLDQETQYF. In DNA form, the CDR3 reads TGTGCCAGCAGCCTTTTTAGCGGGCTGGATCAAGAGACCCAGTACTTC.

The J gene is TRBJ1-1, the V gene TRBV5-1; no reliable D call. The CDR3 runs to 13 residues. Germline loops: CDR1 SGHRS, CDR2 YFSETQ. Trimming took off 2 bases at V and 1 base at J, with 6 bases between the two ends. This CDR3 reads CASSFNANTEAFF. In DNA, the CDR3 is TGCGCCAGCAGCTTTAACGCGAACACTGAAGCTTTCTTT.

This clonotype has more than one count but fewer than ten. The CDR3 sequence is CASSGEARGETQYF. CDR3 in DNA: TGCGCCAGCAGCGGGGAGGCCAGAGGCGAGACCCAGTACTTC. The V and J genes are TRBV5-1 and TRBJ2-5; weak D call: TRBD2 (6 bases). CDR1 is SGHRS, CDR2 YFSETQ, per germline. The V and J ends lost 4 bases and 5 bases respectively, with 15 bases between them. This CDR3 spans 14 amino acids.

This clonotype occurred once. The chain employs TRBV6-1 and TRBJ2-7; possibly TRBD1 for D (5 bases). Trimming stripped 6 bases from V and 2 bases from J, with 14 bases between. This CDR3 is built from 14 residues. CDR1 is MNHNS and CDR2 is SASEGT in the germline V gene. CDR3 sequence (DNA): TGTGCCAGCAGGACTGGGGTGACAGCCTACGAGCAGTACGTC. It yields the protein CASRTGVTAYEQYV.

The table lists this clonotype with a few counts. The chain's CDR3 is CASSSPSGNEQFF. The CDR3 nucleotides read TGTGCCAGCAGCTCCCCAAGTGGTAATGAGCAGTTCTTC. The chain carries TRBV7-9 and TRBJ2-1; unclear D gene. Germline CDR1 reads SEHNR; CDR2 reads FQNEAQ (reference sequence). The CDR3 is made up of 13 amino acids. V was pared by 4 bases and J by 7 bases, with 11 bases between. The full variable domain, rest sourced from reference TRBV7-9 and TRBJ2-1, is DTGVSQNPRHKITKRGQNVTFRCDPISEHNRLYWYRQTLGQGPEFLTYFQNEAQLEKSRLLSDRFSAERPKGSFSTLEIQRTEQGDSAMYLCASSSPSGNEQFFGPGTRLTVL.

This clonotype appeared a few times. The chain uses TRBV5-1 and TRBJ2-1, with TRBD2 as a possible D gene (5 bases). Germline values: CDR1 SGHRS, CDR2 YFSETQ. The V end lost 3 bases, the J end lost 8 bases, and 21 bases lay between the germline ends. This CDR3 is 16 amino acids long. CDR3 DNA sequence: TGCGCCAGCAGCTCTCCTTCGCGGGTAGTCGGGGATGAGCAGTTCTTC. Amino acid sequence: CASSSPSRVVGDEQFF. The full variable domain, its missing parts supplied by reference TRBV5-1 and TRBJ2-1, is KAGVTQTPRYLIKTRGQQVTLSCSPISGHRSVSWYQQTPGQGLQFLFEYFSETQRNKGNFPGRFSGRQFSNSRSEMNVSTLELGDSALYLCASSSPSRVVGDEQFFGPGTRLTVL.

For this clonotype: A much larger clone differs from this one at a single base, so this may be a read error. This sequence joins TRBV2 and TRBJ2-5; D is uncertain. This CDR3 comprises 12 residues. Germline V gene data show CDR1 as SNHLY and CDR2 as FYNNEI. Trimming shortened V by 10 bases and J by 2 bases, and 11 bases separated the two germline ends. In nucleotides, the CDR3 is TGTGCCATCTACGGCGGTCAAGAGACCCAGTACTTC. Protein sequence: CAIYGGQETQYF.

Here the CDR3 reads CAWSGGATNTGELFF. The DNA for the CDR3 is TGTGCCTGGAGTGGGGGAGCTACGAACACCGGGGAGCTGTTTTTT. The chain combines TRBV30 with TRBJ2-2, with D perhaps TRBD2 (5 bases). V was trimmed by 1 base and J by 0 bases, leaving 9 bases between them. CDR3 size: 15 residues. The germline V gene has CDR1 GTSNPN and CDR2 SVGIG (reference sequence).

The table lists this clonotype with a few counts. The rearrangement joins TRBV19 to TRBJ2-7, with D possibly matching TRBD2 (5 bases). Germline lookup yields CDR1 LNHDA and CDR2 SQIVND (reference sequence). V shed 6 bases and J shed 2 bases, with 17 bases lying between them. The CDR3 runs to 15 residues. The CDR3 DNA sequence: TGTGCCAGTAGCCCTGGAGGCAGAACAGCCTACGAGCAGTACTTC. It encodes CASSPGGRTAYEQYF.

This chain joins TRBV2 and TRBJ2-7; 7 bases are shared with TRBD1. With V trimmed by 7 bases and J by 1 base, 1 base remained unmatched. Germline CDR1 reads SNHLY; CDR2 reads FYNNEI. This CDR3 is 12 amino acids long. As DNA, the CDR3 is TGTGCCAGCAAGGGGGCATCCTACGAGCAGTACGTC. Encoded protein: CASKGASYEQYV.

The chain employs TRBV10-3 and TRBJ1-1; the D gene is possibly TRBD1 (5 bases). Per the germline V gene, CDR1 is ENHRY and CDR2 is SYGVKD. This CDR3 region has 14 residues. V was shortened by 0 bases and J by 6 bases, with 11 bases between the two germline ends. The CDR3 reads CAISESSGAPEAFF. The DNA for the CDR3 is TGTGCCATCAGTGAGTCCTCTGGGGCACCTGAAGCTTTCTTT.

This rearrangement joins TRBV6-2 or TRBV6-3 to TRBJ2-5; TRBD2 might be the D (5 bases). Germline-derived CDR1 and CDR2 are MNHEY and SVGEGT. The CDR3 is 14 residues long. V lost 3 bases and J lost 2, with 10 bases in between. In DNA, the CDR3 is TGTGCCAGCAGTTATTATACTAGTCAAGAGACCCAGTACTTC. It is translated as CASSYYTSQETQYF.

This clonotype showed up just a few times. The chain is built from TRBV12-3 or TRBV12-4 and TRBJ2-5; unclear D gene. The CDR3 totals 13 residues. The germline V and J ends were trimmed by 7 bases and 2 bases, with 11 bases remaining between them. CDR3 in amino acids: CASTGPLQETQYF. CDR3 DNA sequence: TGTGCCAGCACTGGACCACTACAAGAGACCCAGTACTTC.

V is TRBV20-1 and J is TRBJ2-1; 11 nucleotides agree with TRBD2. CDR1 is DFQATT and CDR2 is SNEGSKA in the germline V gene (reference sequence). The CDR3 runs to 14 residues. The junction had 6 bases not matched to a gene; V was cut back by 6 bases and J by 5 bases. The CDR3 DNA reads TGCAGTGCGCCGACTAGCGGGGCCGACAATGAGCAGTTCTTC. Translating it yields CSAPTSGADNEQFF.

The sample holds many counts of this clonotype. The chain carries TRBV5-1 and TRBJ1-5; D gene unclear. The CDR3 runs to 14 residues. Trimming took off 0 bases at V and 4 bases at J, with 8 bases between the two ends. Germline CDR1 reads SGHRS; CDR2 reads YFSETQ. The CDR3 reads CASSLEPGNQPQHF. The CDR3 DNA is TGCGCCAGCAGCTTGGAGCCGGGTAATCAGCCCCAGCATTTT.

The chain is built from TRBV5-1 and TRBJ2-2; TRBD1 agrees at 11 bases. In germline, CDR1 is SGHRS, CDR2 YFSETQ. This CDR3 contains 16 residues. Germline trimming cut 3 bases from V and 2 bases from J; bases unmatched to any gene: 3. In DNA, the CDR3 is TGCGCCAGCAGCTCGGGACAGGGGGGCAACACCGGGGAGCTGTTTTTT. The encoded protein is CASSSGQGGNTGELFF.